The clone carrying this T cell receptor (beta chain) has just a few counts. The antigen remains unidentified. Germline values: CDR1 MNHEY, CDR2 SMNVEV (reference sequence). The length of the CDR3 is 16 residues. V shed 1 base and J 3 bases; nucleotides not matched to a gene: 8. The entry originates in a study of PD-1 blockade in mismatch repair-deficient tumors. In the study overall: Enrolled about 2013-2017, patients had progressing, pretreated mismatch repair-deficient cancers of around 12 types.

Some clones are missing from TCRdb's copy, which holds only in-frame ones; the method was immunoSEQ multiplex PCR. Among 90,000 to 120,000 clones listed, 82% were seen once. Study results and limitations: Rapid post-treatment expansion, then contraction, generally preceding radiologic response, marked tumor-resident clones.

The sequences come from peripheral blood, collected approximately 35 weeks after starting pembrolizumab. The chain uses TRBV27 and TRBJ1-2; 7 nucleotides align to TRBD1. The clonotype comes from an adult with mismatch repair-deficient cancer. The CDR3 is CASSLFPGGNYYGYTF. The CDR3 DNA sequence: TGTGCCAGCAGTTTATTCCCAGGGGGGAACTACTATGGCTACACCTTC.